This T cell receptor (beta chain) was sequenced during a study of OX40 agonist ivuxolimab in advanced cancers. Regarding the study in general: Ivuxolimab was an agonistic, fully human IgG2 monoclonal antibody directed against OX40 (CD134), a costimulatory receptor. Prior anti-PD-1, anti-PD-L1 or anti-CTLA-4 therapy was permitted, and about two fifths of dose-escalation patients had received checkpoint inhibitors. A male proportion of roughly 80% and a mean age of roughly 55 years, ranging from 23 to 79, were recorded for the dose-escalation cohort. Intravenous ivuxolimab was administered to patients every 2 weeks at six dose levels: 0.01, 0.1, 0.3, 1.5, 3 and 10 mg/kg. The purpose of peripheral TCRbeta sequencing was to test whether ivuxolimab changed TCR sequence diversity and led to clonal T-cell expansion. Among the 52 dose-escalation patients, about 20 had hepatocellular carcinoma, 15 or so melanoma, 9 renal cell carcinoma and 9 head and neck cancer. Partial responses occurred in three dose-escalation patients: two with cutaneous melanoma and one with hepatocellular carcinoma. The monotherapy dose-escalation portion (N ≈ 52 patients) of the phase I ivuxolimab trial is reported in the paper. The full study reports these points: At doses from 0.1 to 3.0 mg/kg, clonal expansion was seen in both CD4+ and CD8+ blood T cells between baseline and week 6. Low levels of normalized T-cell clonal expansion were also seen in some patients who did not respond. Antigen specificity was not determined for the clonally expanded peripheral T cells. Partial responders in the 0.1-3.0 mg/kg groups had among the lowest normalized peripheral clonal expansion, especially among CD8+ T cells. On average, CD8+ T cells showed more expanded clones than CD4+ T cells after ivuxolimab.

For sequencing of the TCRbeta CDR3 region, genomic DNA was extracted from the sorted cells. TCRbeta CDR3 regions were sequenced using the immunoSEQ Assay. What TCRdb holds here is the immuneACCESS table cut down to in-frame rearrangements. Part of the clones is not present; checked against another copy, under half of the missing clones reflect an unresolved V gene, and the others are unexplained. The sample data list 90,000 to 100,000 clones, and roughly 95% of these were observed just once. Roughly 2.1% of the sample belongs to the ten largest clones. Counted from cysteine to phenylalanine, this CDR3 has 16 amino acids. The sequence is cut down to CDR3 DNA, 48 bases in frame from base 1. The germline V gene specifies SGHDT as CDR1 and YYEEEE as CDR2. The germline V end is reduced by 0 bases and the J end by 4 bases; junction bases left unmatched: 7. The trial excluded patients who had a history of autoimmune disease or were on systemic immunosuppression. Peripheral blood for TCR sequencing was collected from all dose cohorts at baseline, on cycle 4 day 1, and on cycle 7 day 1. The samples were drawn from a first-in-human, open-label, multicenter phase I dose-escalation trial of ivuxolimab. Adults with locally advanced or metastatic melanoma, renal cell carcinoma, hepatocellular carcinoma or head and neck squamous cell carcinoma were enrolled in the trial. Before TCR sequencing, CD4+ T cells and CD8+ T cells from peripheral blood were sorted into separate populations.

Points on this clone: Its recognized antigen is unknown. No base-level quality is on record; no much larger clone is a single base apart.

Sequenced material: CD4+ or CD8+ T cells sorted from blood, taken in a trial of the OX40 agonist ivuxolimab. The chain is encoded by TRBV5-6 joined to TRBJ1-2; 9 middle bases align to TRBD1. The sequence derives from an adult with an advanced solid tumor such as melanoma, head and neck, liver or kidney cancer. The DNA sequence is TGTGCCAGCAGCTTGGCCGGGGGACAGGGTGGCTATGGCTACACCTTC. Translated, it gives CASSLAGGQGGYGYTF. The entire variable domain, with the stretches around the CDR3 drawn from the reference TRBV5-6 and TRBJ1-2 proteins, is DAGVTQSPTHLIKTRGQQVTLRCSPKSGHDTVSWYQQALGQGPQFIFQYYEEEERQRGNFPDRFSGHQFPNYSSELNVNALLLGDSALYLCASSLAGGQGGYGYTFGSGTRLTVV.